This T cell receptor beta chain was sequenced in a study of T cells in Graves' hyperthyroidism and ophthalmopathy. The investigators amplified TCR beta CDR3 regions from RNA transcripts. The HTBI set primed first-round TCR CDR3 RT-PCR. TCRdb used MiXCR to reprocess the multiplex PCR reads, holding one entry per CDR3 protein. The sample has around 350,000 distinct CDR3 sequences; around 13% are singletons. This clonotype has at least ten counts. This CDR3 has 12 residues. The germline V gene has CDR1 MDHEN and CDR2 SYDVKM. The V and J ends lost 2 bases and 13 bases respectively, with 9 bases between them.

Sequences were obtained from blood. This TCR derives from a woman aged 18-29 years with Graves' hyperthyroidism. The J gene is TRBJ1-6, the V gene TRBV28, with D hard to call. The CDR3, as DNA: TGTGCCAGCAGTTTAGGCCAGCAGCCCCTCCACTTT. Its protein product is CASSLGQQPLHF.